This T cell receptor beta chain is drawn from a study of T cells after yellow fever vaccination (dated by TCRdb to about 2019). For context, the study as a whole: The SMART-Seq v4 Ultra Low Input RNA kit was used to prepare libraries from fractions with low cell numbers. To track T-cell clones before and after primary and booster YFV17D yellow fever vaccination, bulk TCR alpha and beta repertoires were sequenced longitudinally. The cohort comprised two healthy male donors, one aged 18 to 30 and one aged 30 to 40 years. Blood was collected at multiple timepoints before and after primary and secondary immunization, and bulk PBMC replicates and cell subsets were isolated. Study-wide findings and limitations: Computational filtering was required because FACS-sorted repertoires could contain abundant contaminating clonotypes from the bulk population. A small fraction of clonotypes showed up in both the CD4 and CD8 compartments, probably as a result of convergent recombination. Compared with the primary T-cell response, the secondary T-cell response was faster but weaker, reaching its peak on day 5 rather than on day 15. After the booster, most of the clones that had expanded following primary vaccination were detected again (approximately 96% of CD4 and around 90% of CD8), which suggests that memory was broadly maintained. Because the study included only a couple of donors, the extent to which the findings can be generalized is limited.

For CDR1 and CDR2, the germline V gene lists LGHNA and YSLEER. The CDR3 runs 15 residues from the cysteine to the phenylalanine. Only CDR3 DNA is held: 45 bases, read in frame from base 1. Germline trimming: 3 bases from V, 5 bases from J; junction bases outside gene matches: 7. This clonotype showed up many times. What this receptor recognizes is not known. The sample holds no much larger clone one base away, and base qualities are not on file. The treatment or condition label for this specimen denotes: live attenuated yellow fever vaccine strain. Two biological replicates of bulk PBMCs were collected at each blood-draw timepoint. A standard Ficoll-Paque protocol was used to isolate PBMCs from peripheral blood. TriZol was used to extract RNA from bulk PBMCs, from CD4 and CD8 fractions, and from dextramer-positive and dextramer-negative fractions. TCR cDNA was synthesized by 5'RACE template switching, which introduced a universal primer site and unique molecular identifiers. Priming for cDNA synthesis came from both the TCR alpha and TCR beta constant segments. Libraries were amplified in two PCR steps, with sample barcodes and sequencing adapters added in the second step. Sequencing of the libraries was done on either Illumina HiSeq 2500 (2x100 bp) or NovaSeq (2x150 bp). In the original analysis: Reads were demultiplexed and collapsed into UMI consensus sequences with MIGEC, and V(D)J alignment was performed with MiXCR. Vaccine-responding clonotypes were identified with edgeR using replicate PBMC samples, with FDR below 0.01 and a log2 fold change above 5 up to day 15 being required. CD4 or CD8 identity was assigned to each bulk clonotype according to whether the clonotype was present at higher abundance in the sequenced CD4 repertoire or the sequenced CD8 repertoire. TCRdb itself trimmed the public reads at Q25 with fastp, ran MiXCR and retained productive beta chains. Rows with a matching CDR3 protein are joined into one entry that keeps the most common DNA and genes. V and J calls and clone size were set by TCRdb, not the authors. Here the sample has 350,000 to 450,000 distinct CDR3 sequences; about 6.2% occur a single time. Of the sample, over 14% falls within the top ten clones.

Here the sequenced sample was PBMCs, taken 5 days after the yellow fever booster vaccination. The rearrangement combines TRBV4-3 with TRBJ1-1; 9 central bases correspond to TRBD1. The TCR comes from a man aged 25 to 40 who received the YFV17D yellow fever vaccine. The nucleotides read TGCGCCAGCAGCCAGCTCCGACAGGGGGAGACTGAAGCTTTCTTT. It translates as CASSQLRQGETEAFF.